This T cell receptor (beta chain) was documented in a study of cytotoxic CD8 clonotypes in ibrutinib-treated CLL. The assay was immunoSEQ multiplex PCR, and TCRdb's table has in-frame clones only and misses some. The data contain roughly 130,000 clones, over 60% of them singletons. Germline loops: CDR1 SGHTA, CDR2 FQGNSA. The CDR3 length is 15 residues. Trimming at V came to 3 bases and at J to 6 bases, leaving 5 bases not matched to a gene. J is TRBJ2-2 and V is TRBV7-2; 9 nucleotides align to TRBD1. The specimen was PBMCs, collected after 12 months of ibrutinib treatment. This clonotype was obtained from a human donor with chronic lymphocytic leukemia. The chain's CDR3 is CASSFRQGGAGELFF. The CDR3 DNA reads TGTGCCAGCAGCTTCAGACAGGGGGGAGCCGGGGAGCTGTTTTTT.